The 2 T cell receptor beta chains below come from one sample, sequenced in a study of regulatory T cells in long-lasting Graves disease. Specified time point: persistent/refractory GD, antithyroid drugs over 5 years with positive TRAb. Extracted RNA from PBMCs served as the source of the TCR library. Arm-PCR of CDR3 regions and iRepertoire HTBI primers were the basis on which TCR beta libraries were built. One entry per CDR3 protein, called by TCRdb with MiXCR from the multiplex PCR reads. The sample has 400,000 or so distinct CDR3 sequences, about a quarter seen once. Source: peripheral blood mononuclear cells (PBMCs), taken when the disease was refractory, from a patient treated with antithyroid drugs. Every receptor here comes from a female donor with Graves disease.

J is TRBJ1-4 and V is TRBV7-8; 9 bases fit TRBD1. Germline V gives CDR1 SGHVS, CDR2 FQNEAQ. The ends lost 4 bases at V and 4 bases at J; junction bases unmatched: 4. The CDR3 extends over 15 amino acids. CDR3 sequence: CASSSRQGVNEKLFF. The DNA of the CDR3 is TGTGCCAGCAGCTCAAGACAGGGGGTTAATGAAAAACTGTTTTTT. The full variable domain, completed using reference TRBV7-8 and TRBJ1-4, is GAGVSQSPRYKVAKRGQDVALRCDPISGHVSLFWYQQALGQGPEFLTYFQNEAQLDKSGLPSDRFFAERPEGSVSTLKIQRTQQEDSAVYLCASSSRQGVNEKLFFGSGTQLSVL.

V usage is TRBV24-1 and J usage is TRBJ2-7; D is possibly TRBD1 (5 bases). Germline V lookup: CDR1 KGHDR, CDR2 SFDVKD. This CDR3 has 15 residues. With 3 bases removed from V and 2 bases from J, the gap between germline ends came to 13 bases. In DNA, the CDR3 is TGTGCCACCAGTGATCAACCACAGGCAACCTACGAGCAGTACTTC. The encoded protein is CATSDQPQATYEQYF.